This section outlines one T cell receptor (beta chain) sequence together with its context. What it recognizes is unknown. The sample belongs to a study of cytomegalovirus exposure and HLA in healthy donors. This table comes from immunoSEQ multiplex PCR, and its TCRdb copy is limited to in-frame clones, with some not included. Among tens of thousands of clones, approximately 91% were seen once, and the ten largest hold over 2%. Overall study results and limits: With high specificity and sensitivity, the classifier reportedly diagnosed cytomegalovirus status.

The sequence came from a man under 40 in good health and CMV-seronegative. The sample taken for sequencing was PBMCs.

Here the CDR3 DNA reads TGTGCCAGCAGTGGAGACAGAGTCTCTGGGGCCAACGTCCTGACTTTC. It specifies CASSGDRVSGANVLTF. The rearrangement joins TRBV2 to TRBJ2-6, with D perhaps matching TRBD1 (5 bases). V shed 4 bases and J shed 0 bases, with 10 bases lying between them. This CDR3 is 16 amino acids long. The germline V gene encodes CDR1 SNHLY and CDR2 FYNNEI.